The present T cell receptor (beta chain) was sequenced within a study of blood T cell repertoires in COVID-19. Study context: Both acute and convalescent COVID-19 samples were obtained from the United States, Italy and Spain. Sources were T cells, B-cell-depleted T cells, or PBMCs; the material itself was cDNA or gDNA.

V was shortened by 0 bases and J by 5 bases, with 13 bases between the two germline ends. The CDR3 spans 15 residues. CDR1 is LGHNA and CDR2 is YSLEER in the germline V gene. How the authors handled the data: By means of reference gene primer amplification, nucleated cell counts were estimated. TCRdb's table, derived via immunoSEQ multiplex PCR, lists solely in-frame clones and lacks some. V and J calls plus clone size are reproduced from that table; the DNA served to infer D and trimming. The sample contains some 65,000 clones, approximately 93% of which appear only once. The chain combines TRBV4-3 with TRBJ2-5; the D gene is possibly TRBD1 (6 bases). The sequence came from a man in his 70s with active COVID-19. Sequenced: peripheral blood. The CDR3 bases are TGCGCCAGCAGCCAAGACAGGGGAGTGGAGGAGACCCAGTACTTC. Translated, it gives CASSQDRGVEETQYF.